This T cell receptor (beta chain) was observed in a study of chemoradiotherapy in HPV16-positive cancers. General observations from the study: In HPV16-positive patients, HPV-responsive T-cell expansion tracked better recurrence-free survival.

The CDR3 spans 13 residues. Trimming took 6 bases from V and 0 from J, leaving 3 bases between them. Looked up from germline, CDR1 is KGHSH and CDR2 is LQKENI. Repertoires were sampled repeatedly during chemoradiotherapy. Notes on this clone: Its cognate antigen is unknown.

Produced via immunoSEQ multiplex PCR; TCRdb's table is partial and in-frame only. This sample has 6,500 to 8,500 clones, with over 75% found just once. The sequences come from tumor tissue, collected from a patient who underwent chemoradiotherapy. This chain joins TRBV18 and TRBJ1-6; the D is unclear. The clonotype comes from a human donor with HPV-associated anogenital cancer. CDR3 amino acids: CASSPSYNSPLHF. The CDR3 DNA reads TGTGCCAGCTCTCCCTCCTATAATTCACCCCTCCACTTT.